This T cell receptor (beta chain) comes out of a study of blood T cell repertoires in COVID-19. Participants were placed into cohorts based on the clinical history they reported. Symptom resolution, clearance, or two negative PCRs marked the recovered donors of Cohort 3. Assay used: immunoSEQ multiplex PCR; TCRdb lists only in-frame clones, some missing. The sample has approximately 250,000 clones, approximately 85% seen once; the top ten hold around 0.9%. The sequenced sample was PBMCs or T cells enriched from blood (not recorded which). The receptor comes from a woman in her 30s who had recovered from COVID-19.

CDR3 nucleotide sequence: TGTGCCAGCAGTTACTCGAGGTCGGGGGGGGATTACAATGAGCAGTTCTTC. Residues: CASSYSRSGGDYNEQFF. The chain has TRBV6-2 or TRBV6-3 and TRBJ2-1; TRBD2 matches 8 bases. This CDR3 is 17 amino acids long. Germline CDR1 is MNHEY and CDR2 is SVGEGT. V was pared by 0 bases and J by 4 bases, with 8 bases of the junction left unmatched.